This T cell receptor beta chain was sequenced in a study of shared clonotypes between healthy human individuals. Recent vaccinations or acute infections were absent in the healthy HIV-negative adult donors. A CD45RA+ naive subset and a CD45RA-negative memory subset were split from CD4+ cells. The CDR3 spans 16 residues. CDR1 LGHNA and CDR2 YNFKEQ come from the germline V gene. V dropped 2 bases and J dropped 2; count of bases not matched to a gene: 6. Study-level findings and limits: Non-shared clonotypes showed lower generation probabilities than clonotypes common to all four donors.

Concerning this clone: Its cognate antigen is unknown.

The data were produced by immunoSEQ multiplex PCR, yet TCRdb's version contains in-frame clones alone and is incomplete. The sample has some 2,500,000 clones, roughly 93% seen once. Sequences were obtained from naive CD4+ T cells from PBMCs. The subset here: CD45RA+ positively selected. This TCR came from a young man in good health. Some clones in this sample may be carry-over from other donors' samples. The rearrangement uses TRBV4-2 and TRBJ2-3; TRBD2 aligns across 8 bases. The CDR3 coding sequence is TGTGCCAGCAGCCAACTCAGCGGGAGAGACACAGATACGCAGTATTTT. It translates to CASSQLSGRDTDTQYF.